This T cell receptor (beta chain) emerged from a study of cytomegalovirus exposure and HLA in healthy donors (dated by TCRdb to between 2016 and 2019). With respect to the entire study: In an earlier analysis of approximately 640 of the donors, around 290 Gb of sequence data and 100 million or so unique TCR beta sequences from roughly 200 million T cells were reported. Approximately 300 gigabases of sequencing data and roughly 81 million unique TCR sequences made up an early release that covered several hundred HLA-typed donors. Among the roughly 370 genotyped donors, approximately 81% belonged to the genetic ancestry cluster associated with self-reported Caucasian donors. The study aimed to test whether signatures of past pathogen exposure could be identified by cataloging public T cell receptors. Using immunosequencing, the study profiled T cell repertoires from roughly 650 subjects and related those repertoires to cytomegalovirus serostatus. A separate validation cohort of over a hundred different subjects was used in addition to the approximately 700-subject first cohort. High-throughput TCR immunosequencing, statistical association of individual TCRs with disease status, and machine learning were combined to predict cytomegalovirus infection status. A later analysis re-examined previously published TCR beta repertoires from just over 650 donors and added high-resolution HLA genotyping to investigate patterns of TCR occurrence. In the later analysis, no new phenotypic data were used to find candidate immune exposures; instead, reliance was placed on TCR beta sequences and their occurrence across donors. An earlier analysis of roughly 600 of the donors used high-throughput TCR beta sequencing to judge whether each TCR beta V gene segment behaved as functional or pseudogenic. Donor age, sex, ethnicity and CMV serostatus were compiled together with the repertoire data. A later genetic analysis used genome-wide SNP genotypes for about 60% of the roughly 700 donors, treating that subset as a discovery cohort. Every discovery cohort repertoire had been produced on one sequencing platform. Class I and class II HLA loci were covered by the typing at four-digit resolution. Typing coverage differed by locus: A, B, C, DRB1 and DQB1 were typed in roughly 629-640 donors, DQA1 in roughly 510, DPA1 in around 580, and DPB1 in approximately 450. Because of strong linkage in the cohort, four to six DR-DQ haplotypes were treated as single units for association and clustering. Among several hundred genotyped donors of the cohort, an average of about 220,000 unique TCR beta nucleotide sequences was sequenced per donor, of which approximately 18% were non-productive. General findings and caveats noted by the study authors: CMV serostatus was the only immune exposure information available for the cohort. A later analysis found that most CMV-associated TCR beta chains appeared HLA-restricted, with HLA associations seemingly driven largely by CMV exposure. An association between a missense DCLRE1C variant and V-gene and J-gene trimming of TCR beta chains was found in a later genetic analysis and replicated in an independent cohort. Roughly uniform sequencing depth across donors was assumed in presence/absence analyses, although this assumption may not hold. In an earlier analysis of about 600 of the donors, most TCR beta V segments appeared in productive rearrangements about 87% or about 30% of the time, broadly matching IMGT annotations. In a later analysis, TCR association rates were found to vary across HLA loci, with the most associated TCRs seen for DRB1 alleles and the fewest for HLA-C alleles. In vitro tests confirmed that three of the cytomegalovirus-associated TCR beta chains recognize cytomegalovirus antigens. The cohort was sequenced for TCR beta chains only, and without alpha or paired-chain data the features that could be detected were limited. A later analysis reported that several top co-occurrence clusters appeared linked to parvovirus B19, influenza, CMV and Epstein-Barr virus. Across donors, most TCR sequences were observed very rarely, whereas some public TCRs were present in many individuals. According to the authors, the approach could potentially be generalized to other disease states and immunological phenotypes. In a later genetic analysis, fewer N-insertions in productive TCRs were reported among donors in an Asian-associated ancestry cluster than the roughly 700-donor mean. In a later analysis, HLA-associated TCR beta chains were found to be more clonally expanded and to have lower generation probabilities than equally common non-associated chains. When HLA alleles, especially DR and DQ, strongly co-occurred, TCR associations were difficult to assign to individual alleles. A further reported finding was that TCR beta sequences accurately predicted the HLA-A and HLA-B alleles for most subjects in the first cohort. A group of highly shared sequence variants was considered likely to be a technical artifact of the sequencing pipeline. Because counts were too low, 15 to 20 rarely observed V segments, including chromosome 9 orphons, were excluded from the earlier analysis of under 650 of the donors. Cytomegalovirus status was reported to be diagnosed by the classifier with high specificity and sensitivity in both the original and validation cohorts. The study listed 150 to 200 TCR beta chains as associated with cytomegalovirus. Correlated functional status among segregating V segments might be attributable to linkage disequilibrium, but an unknown experimental factor could not be ruled out. Some IMGT-functional V segments, including TRBV6-2 and TRBV6-3, could not be distinguished by the 87-base-pair reads and were therefore excluded. HLA typing was unavailable for some donors at each locus, so association tests used only the typed subset. Specific HLA alleles were associated with 15,000 to 20,000 TCR beta sequences at a false discovery rate of 0.05 in a later analysis.

Note on this clone: The antigen this receptor binds is unknown. There are no base qualities to consult, and no much larger clone falls within one base.

The library was obtained by the immunoSEQ multiplex PCR assay. The multiplex PCR relied on a mix of 60 forward primers for TCR Vbeta segments and 13 reverse primers for TCR Jbeta segments. The CDR3 region of rearranged TCR beta genes was amplified from genomic DNA with a multiplex PCR assay. The amplified TCR beta libraries were sequenced on the Illumina HiSeq System as 87-base-pair reads. The authors processed their data as follows. In a later analysis, roughly 80 million unique TCR beta chains were counted across the approximately 670 repertoires, and approximately 11 million of these chains were shared by at least two donors. To remove PCR and sequencing errors, raw reads were error-corrected and collapsed into unique sequences using a nearest-neighbor algorithm that merged closely related sequences. Alignment of CDR3 sequences to IMGT reference sequences was used to assign V, D and J gene segments. Each retained sequence needed at least a six-nucleotide match to both a V gene segment and a J gene segment. A rearrangement counted as productive if the CDR3 had no stop codons and remained in frame with V and J, and every other rearrangement counted as non-productive. Following IMGT convention, CDR3 was defined as the stretch from the second conserved V-encoded cysteine up to the conserved J-encoded phenylalanine. Sequences without an unambiguous match to a single V gene segment were excluded from the earlier analysis of 450 to 650 of the donors. An earlier analysis of 587 of the donors classified V segments as functional when productive rearrangements were above 56.7% and as segregating when the standard deviation between donors was above 5%. A statistical classification framework was built for diagnosing cytomegalovirus status from the catalog of TCR beta chain sequences. In a later analysis, V and J genes were assigned by comparing TCR nucleotide sequences against IMGT/GENE-DB human TR gene sequences. Using the TCRdist pipeline, a later analysis assigned CDR3 sequences along with most-parsimonious VDJ recombination scenarios. In a later analysis, each TCR beta chain was defined by its CDR3 amino acid sequence together with its V-gene family, and reads lacking a unique V-gene family were excluded. A later analysis removed 592 highly shared, low-generation-probability nucleotide sequences to deal with suspected cross-contamination and a sequencing artifact. In a later analysis, a clonal expansion index for each public chain was calculated from normalized within-repertoire ranks of inferred template counts. A later analysis computed generation probabilities with a VDJ recombination model fitted to out-of-frame rearrangements, and checked the results against IGoR. In a later analysis, hypergeometric tests were used to score TCR-TCR, TCR-HLA and TCR-CMV co-occurrence, with a repertoire-size bias correction applied to TCR pairs. In a later analysis, false discovery rates were estimated by permuting HLA or CMV assignments 20 times. In a later analysis, co-occurring TCRs were grouped with DBSCAN, and TCRdist sequence similarity was added when clustering was performed within HLA-allele-positive subsets. For co-occurrence clustering, repertoires with fewer than 30,000 or more than 120,000 public chains were excluded, along with a handful of repertoires with anomalous nucleotide sharing. In its TCRdb copy, this immuneACCESS table keeps in-frame sequences only and misses some clones. Where compared with another copy, unresolved V genes explain less than half of these, and the others have no known cause. That table gives V, J and clone size, and the DNA gave D and trimming. This sample comprises about 200,000 clones, around four fifths of them detected only once. The top ten constitute around 4% of the sample.

From the cysteine up to the phenylalanine, the CDR3 has a length of 15 residues. Kept here is only the CDR3 DNA, which spans 45 bases and is read in frame from base 1. Based on the germline V gene, the CDR1 and CDR2 sequences are MGHRA and YSYEKL. Deletion took 1 base off V and 8 bases off J, with a span of 14 bases between the germline ends. The cohort was made up of 500 to 850 healthy bone marrow donors. At the time of sampling, every cohort member was nominally healthy, though immune exposures that went unrecorded were likely present. The donor tested CMV seronegative and was one of the 352 seronegative cohort members. Every donor gave a peripheral blood sample, and the peripheral blood mononuclear cells from that sample were used for TCR beta sequencing. The Qiagen DNeasy Blood Extraction Kit was used to extract genomic DNA from the blood cell samples.

Sequences were obtained from PBMCs. The source is a male donor in good health and CMV-seronegative. The chain uses TRBV4-1 and TRBJ1-4; a weak D assignment points to TRBD1 (5 bases agree). CDR3 loop: CASSQVPGNYEKLFF. In nucleotide form, the sequence is TGCGCCAGCAGCCAAGTTCCAGGGAATTACGAAAAACTGTTTTTT.